The 2 T cell receptor beta chains below come from one sample, sequenced in a study of post-analysis software for immune sequencing data. Study-wide results and caveats: Among a handful of TRBV segments more frequent in patients than controls were TRBV5-6, TRBV5-1 and TRBV20-1.

Unique molecular identifiers were built into the TCR beta cDNA libraries. TCRdb passed the PCR reads through MiXCR, listing each CDR3 protein once. The sample has approximately 770,000 distinct CDR3 sequences, around 42% seen once. Their target antigens are unknown. The sequenced material came from blood. Every receptor here comes from a girl aged 5-17 years with multiple sclerosis.

The chain combines TRBV4-3 with TRBJ2-7, with a weak D call TRBD2 (5 bases). V was trimmed by 0 bases and J by 0 bases, leaving 18 bases between them. The CDR3 loop spans 18 amino acids. Per germline, CDR1 LGHNA and CDR2 YSLEER. The CDR3 loop is CASSQDGWSGNSSYEQYF. In DNA, the CDR3 is TGCGCCAGCAGCCAAGATGGGTGGAGCGGTAATAGCTCCTACGAGCAGTACTTC.

V usage is TRBV5-1 and J usage is TRBJ2-1; tentative D call: TRBD2 (6 bases). Trimming removed 0 bases from V and 4 bases from J, with 14 bases in between. This CDR3 has 16 residues. The germline gives CDR1 SGHRS, CDR2 YFSETQ. The CDR3 region is CASSLEGLHIYNEQFF. The DNA of the CDR3 is TGCGCCAGCAGCTTGGAGGGACTCCACATTTACAATGAGCAGTTCTTC.